These T cell receptor beta chains were read from a single sample in a study of breast tumors, draining lymph nodes, adjacent tissues. TCRdb reprocessed the multiplex PCR reads via MiXCR and lists one record per CDR3 protein. The data contain about 100,000 distinct CDR3 sequences, about 20% of them singletons. The sample consisted of axillary lymph node tissue. Source of these receptors: a female donor with breast cancer. Some clones in this sample may be carry-over from other donors' samples. The CDR3 runs from the conserved cysteine through the conserved F or W. A D gene is named only where the DNA matches it firmly. Part of the rows lack a size; the others show once, few, many or a class for expanded clones.

V	size	J	D	length	CDR3	DNA
TRBV9	NA	TRBJ2-7	TRBD2	15	CASSPQLAGGYEQYF	TGTGCCAGCAGCCCCCAACTAGCGGGGGGTTACGAGCAGTACTTC
TRBV19	few	TRBJ1-5	NA	14	CASSILGVGKPQHF	TGTGCCAGTAGTATCTTAGGGGTGGGAAAGCCCCAGCATTTT
TRBV6-1	many	TRBJ1-2	NA	14	CASRRDNANYGYTF	TGTGCCAGCAGGAGAGACAATGCTAACTATGGCTACACCTTC
TRBV7-9	many	TRBJ2-1	NA	15	CASSYALSSYNEQFF	TGTGCCAGCAGTTACGCTCTGAGCTCCTACAATGAGCAGTTCTTC
TRBV7-2	many	TRBJ1-5	NA	15	CASSLVSDSNQPQHF	TGTGCCAGCAGCTTAGTGTCTGATAGCAATCAGCCCCAGCATTTT
TRBV5-4	many	TRBJ2-1	TRBD2	17	CASSRVFSGSSYNEQFF	TGTGCCAGCAGTCGAGTATTTAGCGGGAGCTCCTACAATGAGCAGTTCTTC
TRBV5-5	many	TRBJ2-1	TRBD2	16	CASSTRGGGIYNEQFF	TGTGCCAGCAGTACGAGAGGCGGGGGGATCTACAATGAGCAGTTCTTC
TRBV4-3	NA	TRBJ1-2	NA	15	CASSQWGKGSYGYTF	TGCGCCAGCAGCCAATGGGGTAAAGGAAGCTATGGCTACACCTTC
TRBV30	many	TRBJ2-7	NA	12	CAWSLSLYEQYF	TGTGCCTGGAGTCTTAGTCTCTACGAGCAGTACTTC
TRBV5-1	many	TRBJ1-3	NA	15	CASSLETGPGNTIYF	TGCGCCAGCAGCTTGGAGACCGGGCCTGGAAACACCATATATTTT
TRBV5-6	once	TRBJ1-1	NA	11	CASSWGTEAFF	TGTGCCAGCAGTTGGGGAACTGAAGCTTTCTTT
TRBV5-4	many	TRBJ1-6	NA	15	CASSLGGYGNSPLHF	TGTGCCAGCAGCTTGGGGGGTTATGGCAATTCACCCCTCCACTTT
TRBV27	few	TRBJ1-2	TRBD1	14	CASSFSDRDSGYTF	TGTGCCAGCAGTTTTTCCGACAGGGATAGCGGCTACACCTTC
TRBV7-6	many	TRBJ2-1	NA	12	CASSSPNNEQFF	TGTGCCAGCAGCTCCCCCAACAATGAGCAGTTCTTC
TRBV28	NA	TRBJ2-3	NA	14	CASRPSDLGDTQYF	TGTGCCAGCAGACCAAGCGACTTGGGGGATACGCAGTATTTT
TRBV4-1	many	TRBJ2-7	TRBD2	16	CASSQDYLAGLYEQYF	TGCGCCAGCAGCCAAGATTACCTAGCGGGACTGTACGAGCAGTACTTC
TRBV7-2	NA	TRBJ2-7	NA	14	CASRYWGGTYEQYF	TGTGCCAGCAGGTACTGGGGCGGGACCTACGAGCAGTACTTC
TRBV4-1	many	TRBJ1-3	TRBD1	18	CASSQERTGDLSGNTIYF	TGCGCCAGCAGCCAAGAAAGGACAGGAGACCTCTCTGGAAACACCATATATTTT
TRBV20-1	many	TRBJ2-3	NA	12	CSARDDGDTQYF	TGCAGTGCTAGAGATGATGGGGATACGCAGTATTTT
TRBV24-1	many	TRBJ2-1	TRBD2	16	CATSDLRGRAFDEQFF	TGTGCCACCAGTGACCTACGCGGGAGGGCATTCGATGAGCAGTTCTTC
TRBV5-6	many	TRBJ1-6	NA	15	CASSLDPDYNSPLHF	TGTGCCAGCAGCCTCGACCCAGACTATAATTCACCCCTCCACTTT
TRBV12-3/TRBV12-4	many	TRBJ1-3	NA	13	CASSLSSGNTIYF	TGTGCCAGCAGTTTGTCATCCGGAAACACCATATATTTT
TRBV5-6	many	TRBJ2-5	NA	13	CASAWGNQETQYF	TGTGCCAGCGCCTGGGGCAACCAAGAGACCCAGTACTTC
TRBV20-1	many	TRBJ2-7	TRBD2	14	CSASGLAGAYEQYF	TGCAGTGCTTCAGGCCTAGCGGGGGCCTACGAGCAGTACTTC
TRBV5-1	many	TRBJ2-7	NA	17	CASSLGRPGDLDYEQYF	TGCGCCAGCAGCTTGGGCCGGCCAGGAGACCTGGACTACGAGCAGTACTTC
TRBV2	many	TRBJ2-3	NA	21	CASNLPRTASRVELRTDTQYF	TGTGCCAGCAACCTACCAAGGACAGCTAGCAGGGTGGAGTTAAGGACAGATACGCAGTATTTT
TRBV7-9	many	TRBJ1-2	NA	15	CASSWGRGANYGYTF	TGTGCCAGCAGCTGGGGCCGGGGAGCTAACTATGGCTACACCTTC
TRBV2	many	TRBJ1-4	NA	14	CASSARGAGEKLFF	TGTGCCAGCAGTGCTAGGGGGGCCGGGGAAAAACTGTTTTTT
TRBV20-1	many	TRBJ2-3	TRBD2	14	CSARGTSGTDTQYF	TGCAGTGCCAGGGGGACTAGCGGTACAGATACGCAGTATTTT
TRBV28	NA	TRBJ2-3	TRBD1	16	CASSLWGTGGTDTQYF	TGTGCCAGCAGTTTATGGGGAACAGGGGGCACAGATACGCAGTATTTT
TRBV19	few	TRBJ1-5	NA	18	CASSIAGLGRGSNQPQHF	TGTGCCAGTAGTATAGCTGGGCTGGGGCGAGGAAGCAATCAGCCCCAGCATTTT
TRBV6-4	NA	TRBJ2-7	NA	17	CASSDSTAGQRSREQYF	TGTGCCAGCAGTGACTCGACTGCCGGACAGCGATCACGGGAGCAGTACTTC
TRBV7-2	many	TRBJ2-3	NA	13	CASSLGISGTQYF	TGTGCCAGCAGCTTAGGTATTTCGGGTACGCAGTATTTT